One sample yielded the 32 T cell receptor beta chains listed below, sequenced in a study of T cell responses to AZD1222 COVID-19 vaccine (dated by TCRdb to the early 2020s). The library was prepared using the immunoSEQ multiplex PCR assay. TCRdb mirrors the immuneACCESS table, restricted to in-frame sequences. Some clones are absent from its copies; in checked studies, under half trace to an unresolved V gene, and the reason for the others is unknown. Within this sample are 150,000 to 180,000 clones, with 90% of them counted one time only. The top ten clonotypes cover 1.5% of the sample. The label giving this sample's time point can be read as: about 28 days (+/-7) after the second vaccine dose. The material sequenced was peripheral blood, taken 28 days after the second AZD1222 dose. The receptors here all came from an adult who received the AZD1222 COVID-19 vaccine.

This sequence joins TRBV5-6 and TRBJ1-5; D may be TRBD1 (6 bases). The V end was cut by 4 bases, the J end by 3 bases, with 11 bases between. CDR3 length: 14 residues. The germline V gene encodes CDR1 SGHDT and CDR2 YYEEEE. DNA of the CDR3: TGTGCCAGCAGCGCTACAGGGTCCAATCAGCCCCAGCATTTT. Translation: CASSATGSNQPQHF.

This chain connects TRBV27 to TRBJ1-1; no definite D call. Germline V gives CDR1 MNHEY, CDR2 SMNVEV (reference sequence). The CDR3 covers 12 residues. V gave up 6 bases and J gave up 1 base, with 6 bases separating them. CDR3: CASSPGNTEAFF. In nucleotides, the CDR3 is TGTGCCAGCAGCCCAGGGAACACTGAAGCTTTCTTT.

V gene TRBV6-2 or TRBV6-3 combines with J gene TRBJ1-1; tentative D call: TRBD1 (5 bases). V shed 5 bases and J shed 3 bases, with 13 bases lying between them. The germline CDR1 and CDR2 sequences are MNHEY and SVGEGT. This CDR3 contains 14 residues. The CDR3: CASSQGHTYTEAFF. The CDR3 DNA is TGTGCCAGCAGTCAAGGACATACCTACACTGAAGCTTTCTTT.

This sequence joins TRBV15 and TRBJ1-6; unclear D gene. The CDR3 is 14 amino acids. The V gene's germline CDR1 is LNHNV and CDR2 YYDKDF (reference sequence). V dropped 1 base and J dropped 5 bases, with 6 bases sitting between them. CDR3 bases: TGTGCCACCAGCAGAGGACCAGATAATTCACCCCTCCACTTT. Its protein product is CATSRGPDNSPLHF.

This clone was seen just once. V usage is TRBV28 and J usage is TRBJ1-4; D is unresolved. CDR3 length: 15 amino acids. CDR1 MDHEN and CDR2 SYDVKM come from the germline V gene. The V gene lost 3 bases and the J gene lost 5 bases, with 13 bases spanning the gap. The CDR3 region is CASSFPGSFNEKLFF. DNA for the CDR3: TGTGCCAGCAGTTTCCCCGGGAGCTTCAATGAAAAACTGTTTTTT. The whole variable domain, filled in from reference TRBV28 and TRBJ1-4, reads DVKVTQSSRYLVKRTGEKVFLECVQDMDHENMFWYRQDPGLGLRLIYFSYDVKMKEKGDIPEGYSVSREKKERFSLILESASTNQTSMYLCASSFPGSFNEKLFFGSGTQLSVL.

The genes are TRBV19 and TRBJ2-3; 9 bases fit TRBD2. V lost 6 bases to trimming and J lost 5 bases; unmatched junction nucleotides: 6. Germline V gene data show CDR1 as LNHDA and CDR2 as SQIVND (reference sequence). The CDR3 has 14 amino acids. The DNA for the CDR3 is TGTGCCAGTAGGTTAGCGGGAGCTGAAGATACGCAGTATTTT. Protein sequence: CASRLAGAEDTQYF.

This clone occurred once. CDR3 nucleotide sequence: TGTGCCATCAGTGATTCAGTGAACACTGAAGCTTTCTTT. Amino acids: CAISDSVNTEAFF. This chain uses TRBV10-3 with TRBJ1-1; D gene unclear. CDR1 is ENHRY and CDR2 is SYGVKD in the germline V gene. Deletions cut 3 bases from V and 0 bases from J, with 5 bases between. CDR3 length equals 13 residues.

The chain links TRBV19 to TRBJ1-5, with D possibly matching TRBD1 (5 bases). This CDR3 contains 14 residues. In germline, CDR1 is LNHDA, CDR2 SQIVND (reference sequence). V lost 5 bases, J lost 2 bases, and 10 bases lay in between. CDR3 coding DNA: TGTGCCAGTAGTTCCCGGGGGGGCAATCAGCCCCAGCATTTT. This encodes CASSSRGGNQPQHF.

The CDR3 sequence is CASSLAATGSYEQYF. CDR3 DNA sequence: TGCGCCAGCAGCTTGGCCGCGACGGGGTCCTACGAGCAGTACTTC. The chain has TRBV5-1 and TRBJ2-7; TRBD2 might be the D (5 bases). CDR3 size: 15 residues. Deletions cut 0 bases from V and 1 base from J, with 11 bases between. The germline V gene has CDR1 SGHRS and CDR2 YFSETQ.

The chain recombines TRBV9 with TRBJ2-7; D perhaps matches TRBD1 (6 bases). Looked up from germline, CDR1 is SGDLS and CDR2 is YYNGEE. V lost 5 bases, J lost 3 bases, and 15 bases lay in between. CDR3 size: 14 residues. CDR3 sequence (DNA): TGTGCCAGCAGGGATGGACAGAGAAACTACGAGCAGTACTTC. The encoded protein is CASRDGQRNYEQYF. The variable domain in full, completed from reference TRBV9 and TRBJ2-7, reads DSGVTQTPKHLITATGQRVTLRCSPRSGDLSVYWYQQSLDQGLQFLIQYYNGEERAKGNILERFSAQQFPDLHSELNLSSLELGDSALYFCASRDGQRNYEQYFGPGTRLTVT.

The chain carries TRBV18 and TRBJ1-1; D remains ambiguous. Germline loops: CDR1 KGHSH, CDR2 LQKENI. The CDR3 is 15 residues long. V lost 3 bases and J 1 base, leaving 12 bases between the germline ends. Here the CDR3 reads CASSPRQSTNTEAFF. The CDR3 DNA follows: TGTGCCAGCTCACCCAGGCAAAGCACGAACACTGAAGCTTTCTTT. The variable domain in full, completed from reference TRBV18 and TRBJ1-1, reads NAGVMQNPRHLVRRRGQEARLRCSPMKGHSHVYWYRQLPEEGLKFMVYLQKENIIDESGMPKERFSAEFPKEGPSILRIQQVVRGDSAAYFCASSPRQSTNTEAFFGQGTRLTVV.

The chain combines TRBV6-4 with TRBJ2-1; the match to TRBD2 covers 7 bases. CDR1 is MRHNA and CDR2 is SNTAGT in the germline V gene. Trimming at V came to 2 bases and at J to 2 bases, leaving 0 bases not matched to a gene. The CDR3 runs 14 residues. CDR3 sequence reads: CASSDGGAYNEQFF. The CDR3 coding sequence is TGTGCCAGCAGTGACGGGGGGGCCTACAATGAGCAGTTCTTC.

CDR3 sequence: CASSPFWTRSHEQYF. The CDR3 DNA follows: TGTGCCAGCAGCCCCTTCTGGACTAGGAGCCACGAGCAGTACTTC. The rearrangement links TRBV14 to TRBJ2-7, with 7 bases lining up with TRBD2. The germline gives CDR1 SGHDN, CDR2 FVKESK. This CDR3 region has 15 residues. After removal of 4 bases from V and 5 bases from J, the junction contained 11 bases not matched to a gene. Looking up the rest from reference TRBV14 and TRBJ2-7 gives the full variable domain: EAGVTQFPSHSVIEKGQTVTLRCDPISGHDNLYWYRRVMGKEIKFLLHFVKESKQDESGMPNNRFLAERTGGTYSTLKVQPAELEDSGVYFCASSPFWTRSHEQYFGPGTRLTVT.

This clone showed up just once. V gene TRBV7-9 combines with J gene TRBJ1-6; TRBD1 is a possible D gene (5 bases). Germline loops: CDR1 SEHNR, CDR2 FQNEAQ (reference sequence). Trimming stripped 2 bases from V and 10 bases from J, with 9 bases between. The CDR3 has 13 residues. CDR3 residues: CASSLPGTSPLHF. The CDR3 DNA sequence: TGTGCCAGCAGCTTACCAGGGACCTCACCCCTCCACTTT. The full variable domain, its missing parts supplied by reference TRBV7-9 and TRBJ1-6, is DTGVSQNPRHKITKRGQNVTFRCDPISEHNRLYWYRQTLGQGPEFLTYFQNEAQLEKSRLLSDRFSAERPKGSFSTLEIQRTEQGDSAMYLCASSLPGTSPLHFGNGTRLTVT.

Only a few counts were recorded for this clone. In nucleotides, the CDR3 is TGTGCCAGCAGCTTATCCGCGGGGTTTTATAATTCACCCCTCCACTTT. Residues: CASSLSAGFYNSPLHF. The rearrangement joins TRBV7-9 to TRBJ1-6; the D is unclear. Germline V gene lookup returns CDR1 SEHNR and CDR2 FQNEAQ (reference sequence). This CDR3 is 16 amino acids long. V was trimmed by 2 bases and J by 4 bases, leaving 12 bases between them. Drawing the rest from reference TRBV7-9 and TRBJ1-6, the complete variable domain is DTGVSQNPRHKITKRGQNVTFRCDPISEHNRLYWYRQTLGQGPEFLTYFQNEAQLEKSRLLSDRFSAERPKGSFSTLEIQRTEQGDSAMYLCASSLSAGFYNSPLHFGNGTRLTVT.

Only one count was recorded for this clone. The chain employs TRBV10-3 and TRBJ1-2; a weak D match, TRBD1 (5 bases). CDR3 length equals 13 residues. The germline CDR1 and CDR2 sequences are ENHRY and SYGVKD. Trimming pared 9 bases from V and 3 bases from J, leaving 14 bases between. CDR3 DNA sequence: TGTGCCATTAGGCTCGACAGAGACTATGGCTACACCTTC. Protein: CAIRLDRDYGYTF.

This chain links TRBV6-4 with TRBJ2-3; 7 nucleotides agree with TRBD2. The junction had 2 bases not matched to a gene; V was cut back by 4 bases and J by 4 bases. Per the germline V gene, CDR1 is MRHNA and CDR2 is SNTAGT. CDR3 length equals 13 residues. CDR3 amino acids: CASSALAADTQYF. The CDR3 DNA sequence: TGTGCCAGCAGTGCCCTAGCGGCAGATACGCAGTATTTT.

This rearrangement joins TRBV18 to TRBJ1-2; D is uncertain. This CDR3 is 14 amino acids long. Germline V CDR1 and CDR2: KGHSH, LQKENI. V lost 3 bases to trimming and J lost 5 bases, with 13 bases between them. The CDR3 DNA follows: TGTGCCAGCTCACCGGGTTATGCGGAGTATGGCTACACCTTC. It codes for CASSPGYAEYGYTF.

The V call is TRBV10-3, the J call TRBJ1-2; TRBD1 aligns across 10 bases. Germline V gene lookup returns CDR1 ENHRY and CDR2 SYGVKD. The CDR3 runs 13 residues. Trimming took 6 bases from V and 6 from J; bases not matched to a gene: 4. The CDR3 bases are TGTGCCATCAGAAGTGACAGGGGGCATGGCTACACCTTC. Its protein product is CAIRSDRGHGYTF.

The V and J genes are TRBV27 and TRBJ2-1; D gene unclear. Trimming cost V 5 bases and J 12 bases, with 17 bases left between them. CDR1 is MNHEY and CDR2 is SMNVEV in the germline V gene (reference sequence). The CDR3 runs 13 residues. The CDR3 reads CASSPRMAPRQFF. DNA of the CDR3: TGTGCCAGCAGTCCCAGAATGGCTCCCAGGCAGTTCTTC.

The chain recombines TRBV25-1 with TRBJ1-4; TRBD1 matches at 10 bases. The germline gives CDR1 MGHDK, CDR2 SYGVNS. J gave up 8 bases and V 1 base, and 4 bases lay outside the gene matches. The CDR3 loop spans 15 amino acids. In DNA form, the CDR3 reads TGTGCCAGCAGTGAATTGGGGACAGGGGAAGAAAAACTGTTTTTT. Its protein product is CASSELGTGEEKLFF.

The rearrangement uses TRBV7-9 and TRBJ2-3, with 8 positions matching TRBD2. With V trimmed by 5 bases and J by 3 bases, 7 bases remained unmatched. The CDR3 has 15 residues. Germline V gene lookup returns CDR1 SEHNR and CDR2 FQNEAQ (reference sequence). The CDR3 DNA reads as TGTGCCAGCAGCCTAACAGCGGGGGCAACAGATACGCAGTATTTT. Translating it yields CASSLTAGATDTQYF.

The CDR3 nucleotides read TGTGCCAGCAGTCGGGCGGACAGGGACGACGGGGAGCTGTTTTTT. This encodes CASSRADRDDGELFF. This rearrangement joins TRBV28 to TRBJ2-2, with TRBD1 matching over 8 bases. This CDR3 comprises 15 residues. J was trimmed by 7 bases and V by 5 bases; bases with no gene match: 9. Per the germline V gene, CDR1 is MDHEN and CDR2 is SYDVKM.

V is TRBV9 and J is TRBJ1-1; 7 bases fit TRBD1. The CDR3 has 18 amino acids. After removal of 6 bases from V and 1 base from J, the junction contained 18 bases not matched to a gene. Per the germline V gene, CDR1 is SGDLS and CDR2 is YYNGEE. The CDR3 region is CASTPRAAGGYSNTEAFF. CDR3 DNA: TGTGCCAGCACCCCTAGGGCGGCAGGGGGTTATTCGAACACTGAAGCTTTCTTT.

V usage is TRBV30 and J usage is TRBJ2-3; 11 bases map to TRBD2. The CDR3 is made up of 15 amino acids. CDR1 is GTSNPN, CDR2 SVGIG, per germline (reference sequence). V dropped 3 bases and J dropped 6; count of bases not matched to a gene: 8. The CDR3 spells CAWRPLAGVSDTQYF. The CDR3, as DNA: TGTGCCTGGAGGCCACTAGCGGGAGTATCCGATACGCAGTATTTT.

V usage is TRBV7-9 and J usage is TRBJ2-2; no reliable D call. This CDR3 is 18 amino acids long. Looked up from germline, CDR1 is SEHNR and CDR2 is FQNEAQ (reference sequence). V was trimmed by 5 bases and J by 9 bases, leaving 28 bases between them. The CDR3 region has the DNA TGTGCCAGCAGCCCCGGTGGGGTCAGATTACCACGCACTAGGGAGCTGTTTTTT. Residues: CASSPGGVRLPRTRELFF. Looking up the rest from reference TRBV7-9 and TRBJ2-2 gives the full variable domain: DTGVSQNPRHKITKRGQNVTFRCDPISEHNRLYWYRQTLGQGPEFLTYFQNEAQLEKSRLLSDRFSAERPKGSFSTLEIQRTEQGDSAMYLCASSPGGVRLPRTRELFFGEGSRLTVL.

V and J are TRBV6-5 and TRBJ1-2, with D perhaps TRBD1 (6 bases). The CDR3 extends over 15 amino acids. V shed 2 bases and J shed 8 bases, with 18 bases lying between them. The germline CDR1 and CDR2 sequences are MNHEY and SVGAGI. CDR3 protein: CASSYQSGQSGGYTF. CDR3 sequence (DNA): TGTGCCAGCAGTTACCAATCTGGACAGTCTGGAGGCTACACCTTC.

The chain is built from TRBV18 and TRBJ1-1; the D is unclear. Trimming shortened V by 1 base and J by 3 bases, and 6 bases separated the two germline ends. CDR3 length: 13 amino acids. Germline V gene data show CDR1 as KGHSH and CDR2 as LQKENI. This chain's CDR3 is CASSPLQDTEAFF. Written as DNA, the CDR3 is TGTGCCAGCTCACCACTACAAGACACTGAAGCTTTCTTT.

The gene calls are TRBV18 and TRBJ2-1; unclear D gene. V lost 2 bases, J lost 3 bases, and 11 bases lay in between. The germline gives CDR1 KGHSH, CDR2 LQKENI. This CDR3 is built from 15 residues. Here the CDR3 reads CASSPDTTIYNEQFF. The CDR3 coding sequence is TGTGCCAGCTCACCAGACACCACCATCTACAATGAGCAGTTCTTC.

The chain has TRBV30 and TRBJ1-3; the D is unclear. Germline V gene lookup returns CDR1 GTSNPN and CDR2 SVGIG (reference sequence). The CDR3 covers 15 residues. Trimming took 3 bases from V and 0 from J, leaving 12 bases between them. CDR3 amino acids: CAWRRDPDSGNTIYF. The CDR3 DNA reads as TGTGCCTGGAGACGGGATCCTGACTCTGGAAACACCATATATTTT.

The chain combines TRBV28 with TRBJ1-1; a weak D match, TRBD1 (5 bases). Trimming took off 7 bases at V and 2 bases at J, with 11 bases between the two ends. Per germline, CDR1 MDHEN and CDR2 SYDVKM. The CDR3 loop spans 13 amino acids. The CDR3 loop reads CASKYRLNTEAFF. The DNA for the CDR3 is TGTGCCAGCAAGTACAGGTTAAACACTGAAGCTTTCTTT.

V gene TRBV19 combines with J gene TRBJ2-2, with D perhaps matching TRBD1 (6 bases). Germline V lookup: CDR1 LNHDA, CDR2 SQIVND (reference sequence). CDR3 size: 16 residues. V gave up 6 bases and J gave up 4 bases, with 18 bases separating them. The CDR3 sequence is CASSRGPSYSTGELFF. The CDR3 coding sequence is TGTGCCAGTAGCAGGGGACCCTCCTACTCCACCGGGGAGCTGTTTTTT.